This TCR beta chain was retrieved from a study of cytomegalovirus exposure and HLA in healthy donors. Turning to the study itself: Most donors, approximately 82% of more than 300 genotyped, fell in the Caucasian-associated ancestry cluster.

Primers for the PCR totalled 60 Vbeta and 13 Jbeta. Profiling relied on immunoSEQ multiplex PCR, and the TCRdb table lists in-frame clones only, not all of them. Altogether 95,000 to 150,000 clones are present, 15% being singletons, with the ten largest covering under 2%. The CDR3 has 12 residues. The V gene lost 6 bases and the J gene lost 3 bases, with 9 bases spanning the gap. Germline CDR1 reads MNHEY; CDR2 reads SVGAGI. The donors were healthy bone marrow donors. Donors were ostensibly healthy at sampling, although undocumented immune exposures were probable. Sequencing input: PBMCs. The receptor comes from a woman aged 18-29 years in good health and CMV-seronegative. The J gene is TRBJ2-7, the V gene TRBV6-5; unclear D gene. The CDR3 DNA follows: TGTGCCAGCAGGCTTAGTGTCTACGAGCAGTACTTC. Its translation: CASRLSVYEQYF.